The clone carrying this T cell receptor beta chain appeared a few times. The antigen is not known. The sample belongs to a study of CD8 T cells in ankylosing spondylitis. V was cut by 5 bases and J by 5 bases, with 15 bases left in between. Germline CDR1 reads ENHRY; CDR2 reads SYGVKD. The length of the CDR3 is 14 residues. Researchers built TCR beta libraries using quantitative 5'-RACE with molecular barcodes. Using its own MiXCR run on the 5' RACE reads, TCRdb lists one record per CDR3 protein. The profile shows about 840,000 distinct CDR3 sequences, approximately 12% of them singletons. The study, taken as a whole, reports: Clones linked to disease, bearing a CD8+ phenotype, were relatively rare in peripheral blood. One TCR beta motif, made up of several highly homologous variants, appeared characteristic of ankylosing spondylitis blood.

The specimen was blood, either unsorted or a sorted T cell fraction (not recorded which). The source of this sequence is a male donor with ankylosing spondylitis. The chain combines TRBV10-3 with TRBJ1-2; no firm D call. The CDR3 protein is CAISSSTDSYGYTF. DNA of the CDR3: TGTGCCATCAGTTCATCGACGGATTCATATGGCTACACCTTC.